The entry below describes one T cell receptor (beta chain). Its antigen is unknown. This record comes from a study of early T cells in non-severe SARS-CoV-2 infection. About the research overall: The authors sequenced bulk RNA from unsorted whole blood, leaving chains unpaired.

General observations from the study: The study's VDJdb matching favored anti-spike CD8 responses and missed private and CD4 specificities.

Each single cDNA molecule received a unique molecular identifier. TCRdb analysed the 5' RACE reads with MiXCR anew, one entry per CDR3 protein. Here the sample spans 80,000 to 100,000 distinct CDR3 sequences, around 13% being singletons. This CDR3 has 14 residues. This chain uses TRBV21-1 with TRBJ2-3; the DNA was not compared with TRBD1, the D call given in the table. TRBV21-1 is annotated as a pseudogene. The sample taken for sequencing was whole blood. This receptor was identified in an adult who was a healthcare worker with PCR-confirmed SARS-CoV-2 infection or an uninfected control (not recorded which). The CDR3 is CAQPPDRGRDTQYF. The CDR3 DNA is TGTGCCCAGCCCCCGGACAGGGGCAGGGATACGCAGTATTTT.